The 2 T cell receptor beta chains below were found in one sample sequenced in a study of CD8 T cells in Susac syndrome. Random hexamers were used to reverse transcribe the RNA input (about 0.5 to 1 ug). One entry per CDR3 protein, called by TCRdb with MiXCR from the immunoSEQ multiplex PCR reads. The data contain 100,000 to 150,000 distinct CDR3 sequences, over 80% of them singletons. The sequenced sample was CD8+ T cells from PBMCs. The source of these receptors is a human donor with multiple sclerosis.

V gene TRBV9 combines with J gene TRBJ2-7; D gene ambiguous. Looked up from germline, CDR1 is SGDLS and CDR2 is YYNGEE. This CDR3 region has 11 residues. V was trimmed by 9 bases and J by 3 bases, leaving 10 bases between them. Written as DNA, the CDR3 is TGTGCCATACTACCGATCTACGAGCAGTACGTC. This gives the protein CAILPIYEQYV.

The CDR3 nucleotides read TGTGCCAGCAGTTACGAGAGGGGACAGGGGGCTCACAATGAGCAGTTCTTC. It translates to CASSYERGQGAHNEQFF. This chain joins TRBV6-2 or TRBV6-3 and TRBJ2-1; TRBD1 matches at 12 bases. The CDR3 sequence is 17 residues long. Germline loops: CDR1 MNHEY, CDR2 SVGEGT. V was clipped by 2 bases and J by 5 bases; unmatched bases: 7.